The 25 T cell receptor beta chains below come from one sample, sequenced in a study of blood T cell repertoires in COVID-19. Data came from immunoSEQ multiplex PCR; TCRdb stores just in-frame clones and leaves some out. The sample yields about 140,000 clones, approximately 84% seen once. Input material: PBMCs or T cells enriched from blood (not recorded which). The receptors shown here come from a man in his forties with acute COVID-19.

The rearrangement joins TRBV9 to TRBJ2-7; 13 bases align to TRBD2. V trimming: 6 bases; J trimming: 7 bases; junction bases outside the gene matches: 22. Per germline, CDR1 SGDLS and CDR2 YYNGEE. This CDR3 is built from 19 residues. CDR3 bases: TGTGCCAGCATGTTAACCGGGACTAGCGGGATTACCCCTTATCCAGAGCAGTACTTC. It translates to CASMLTGTSGITPYPEQYF. Full variable domain (remainder filled in from reference TRBV9 and TRBJ2-7): DSGVTQTPKHLITATGQRVTLRCSPRSGDLSVYWYQQSLDQGLQFLIQYYNGEERAKGNILERFSAQQFPDLHSELNLSSLELGDSALYFCASMLTGTSGITPYPEQYFGPGTRLTVT.

The rearrangement joins TRBV4-1 to TRBJ1-2; tentatively, D is TRBD1 (5 bases). CDR1 MGHRA and CDR2 YSYEKL come from the germline V gene. Trimming removed 4 bases from V and 1 base from J, with 10 bases in between. The CDR3 loop spans 14 amino acids. CDR3 loop: CASSRQGDNYGYTF. The CDR3 DNA sequence: TGCGCCAGCAGCCGACAAGGGGATAACTATGGCTACACCTTC.

The chain has TRBV27 and TRBJ2-7; D gene ambiguous. CDR3 length: 13 amino acids. V was trimmed by 3 bases and J by 3 bases, leaving 9 bases between them. Germline-derived CDR1 and CDR2 are MNHEY and SMNVEV (reference sequence). CDR3 in amino acids: CASSFGVFYEQYF. The CDR3 DNA sequence: TGTGCCAGCAGTTTCGGAGTGTTCTACGAGCAGTACTTC.

The chain links TRBV7-9 to TRBJ2-3; 8 nucleotides line up with TRBD2. The CDR3 runs to 17 residues. Germline CDR1 and CDR2: SEHNR and FQNEAQ (reference sequence). The V gene end was trimmed by 3 bases and the J gene end by 5 bases; junction bases not matched to a gene: 13. The CDR3 here is CASSFGEGSGGEDTQYF. DNA of the CDR3: TGTGCCAGCAGCTTTGGGGAGGGGAGCGGGGGAGAAGATACGCAGTATTTT.

The gene calls are TRBV4-3 and TRBJ2-6; no definite D call. In germline, CDR1 is LGHNA, CDR2 YSLEER. V dropped 1 base and J dropped 0 bases, with 4 bases sitting between them. The CDR3 covers 15 residues. CDR3 region: CASSQGGSGANVLTF. In DNA form, the CDR3 reads TGCGCCAGCAGCCAAGGAGGCTCTGGGGCCAACGTCCTGACTTTC.

The chain carries TRBV7-2 and TRBJ1-2; possible D gene TRBD1, 5 bases. V lost 6 bases, J lost 6 bases, and 14 bases lay in between. CDR3 length: 13 amino acids. Germline V gives CDR1 SGHTA, CDR2 FQGNSA. CDR3 nucleotide sequence: TGTGCCAGCAGAACCTGGGGAGGGGATGGCTACACCTTC. Translated: CASRTWGGDGYTF.

This clone was detected once. This sequence joins TRBV10-2 and TRBJ1-1; 9 nucleotides line up with TRBD1. Germline values: CDR1 WSHSY, CDR2 SAAADI. This CDR3 region has 13 residues. Trimming removed 5 bases from V and 4 bases from J; junction bases left unmatched: 2. CDR3 amino acids: CASSLTGGTEAFF. The CDR3, as DNA: TGCGCCAGCAGTTTGACAGGGGGCACTGAAGCTTTCTTT.

The chain joins TRBV9 to TRBJ1-6; a possible D gene is TRBD1 (5 bases). V lost 4 bases and J lost 7, with 15 bases in between. This CDR3 comprises 15 residues. Per germline, CDR1 SGDLS and CDR2 YYNGEE. The CDR3 loop reads CASSTQGFRNSPLHF. The DNA of the CDR3 is TGTGCCAGCAGCACTCAGGGATTTCGAAATTCACCCCTCCACTTT.

The chain is built from TRBV30 and TRBJ2-1, with 8 bases matching TRBD2. J gave up 4 bases and V 2 bases, and 1 base lay outside the gene matches. In germline, CDR1 is GTSNPN, CDR2 SVGIG (reference sequence). There are 13 residues in the CDR3. The CDR3 DNA reads as TGTGCCTGGAGTACTAGCGGTTACAATGAGCAGTTCTTC. As protein: CAWSTSGYNEQFF. The entire variable domain, with the rest obtained from reference TRBV30 and TRBJ2-1, is as follows: SQTIHQWPATLVQPVGSPLSLECTVEGTSNPNLYWYRQAAGRGLQLLFYSVGIGQISSEVPQNLSASRPQDRQFILSSKKLLLSDSGFYLCAWSTSGYNEQFFGPGTRLTVL.

The V call is TRBV23-1, the J call TRBJ2-7; 9 positions agree with TRBD1. TRBV23-1 is placed among ORFs of uncertain function. This CDR3 contains 17 residues. V lost 4 bases and J lost 3; bases outside the gene matches: 13. DNA of the CDR3: TGCGCCAGCAGTCGGTCCCGGGACAGGGACGGGCACTACGAGCAGTACTTC. It is translated as CASSRSRDRDGHYEQYF.

This chain connects TRBV11-2 to TRBJ1-6, with D possibly matching TRBD1 (6 bases). V was cut by 1 base and J by 10 bases, with 17 bases left in between. CDR1 is SGHAT, CDR2 FQNNGV, per germline. The CDR3 is 16 amino acids. CDR3 in DNA: TGTGCCAGCAGCTTAGTCCCAGGGGCAGTAGGGTCACCCCTCCACTTT. Translated, it gives CASSLVPGAVGSPLHF.

This clone was counted a single time. This chain uses TRBV6-5 with TRBJ1-1, with 7 nucleotides matching TRBD1. J gave up 1 base and V 4 bases, and 3 bases lay outside the gene matches. The CDR3 runs 14 residues. Germline V lookup: CDR1 MNHEY, CDR2 SVGAGI. This CDR3 is CASSSTGRNTEAFF. The CDR3 DNA reads as TGTGCCAGCAGTTCGACAGGGAGGAACACTGAAGCTTTCTTT.

The chain recombines TRBV2 with TRBJ2-3, with 10 bases fitting TRBD1. This CDR3 region has 13 residues. From germline, CDR1 is SNHLY and CDR2 FYNNEI. V was clipped by 11 bases and J by 2 bases; unmatched bases: 4. The CDR3 coding sequence is TGTGCCGCCCGACAGGGGGCCACAGATACGCAGTATTTT. The encoded protein is CAARQGATDTQYF.

This chain connects TRBV6-2 or TRBV6-3 to TRBJ2-1; 8 bases line up with TRBD2. Trimming removed 2 bases from V and 7 bases from J; junction bases left unmatched: 10. Germline V gives CDR1 MNHEY, CDR2 SVGEGT. This CDR3 spans 16 amino acids. The CDR3 DNA is TGTGCCAGCAGTTACCAGACTAGCGCCTTTAGGAATGAGCAGTTCTTC. Residues: CASSYQTSAFRNEQFF.

V usage is TRBV5-1 and J usage is TRBJ1-5; D perhaps matches TRBD1 (5 bases). This CDR3 has 15 residues. V was clipped by 4 bases and J by 6 bases, with 17 bases between them. CDR1 and CDR2 (germline): SGHRS, YFSETQ. CDR3 nucleotide sequence: TGCGCCAGCAGCAAATCCAGGGTATCATTTCAGCCCCAGCATTTT. Its protein product is CASSKSRVSFQPQHF. Filled out from reference TRBV5-1 and TRBJ1-5, the complete variable domain reads KAGVTQTPRYLIKTRGQQVTLSCSPISGHRSVSWYQQTPGQGLQFLFEYFSETQRNKGNFPGRFSGRQFSNSRSEMNVSTLELGDSALYLCASSKSRVSFQPQHFGDGTRLSIL.

V is TRBV28 and J is TRBJ1-5; the D is unclear. The germline V and J ends were trimmed by 4 bases and 5 bases, with 6 bases remaining between them. This CDR3 is 12 amino acids long. CDR1 MDHEN and CDR2 SYDVKM come from the germline V gene. In DNA form, the CDR3 reads TGTGCCAGCAGTTCCCAGGATCAGCCCCAGCATTTT. Its translation: CASSSQDQPQHF.

The V and J genes are TRBV11-2 and TRBJ1-2, with D perhaps TRBD1 (5 bases). The germline CDR1 and CDR2 sequences are SGHAT and FQNNGV. Deletions cut 5 bases from V and 1 base from J, with 14 bases between. The CDR3 runs to 15 residues. In DNA, the CDR3 is TGTGCCAGCAGCCTCCGCGGCAGGGATAACTATGGCTACACCTTC. Translation gives CASSLRGRDNYGYTF.

The chain employs TRBV2 and TRBJ1-1; D is undetermined. V lost 2 bases to trimming and J lost 9 bases, with 13 bases between them. Germline CDR1 reads SNHLY; CDR2 reads FYNNEI. The CDR3 totals 13 residues. CDR3 DNA: TGTGCCAGCAGTGAAAATTCCCCTACCCAAGCTTTCTTT. This translates into CASSENSPTQAFF.

J is TRBJ2-1 and V is TRBV9, with D hard to call. There are 14 residues in the CDR3. Germline V lookup: CDR1 SGDLS, CDR2 YYNGEE. Deletions cut 3 bases from V and 3 bases from J, with 10 bases between. CDR3 coding DNA: TGTGCCAGCAGCGCCGGGTCGAGCTACAATGAGCAGTTCTTC. It encodes CASSAGSSYNEQFF.

This clone was detected a few times. The chain recombines TRBV11-2 with TRBJ1-4; a possible D gene is TRBD1 (5 bases). Per the germline V gene, CDR1 is SGHAT and CDR2 is FQNNGV. There are 16 residues in the CDR3. The V end lost 1 base, the J end lost 8 bases, and 17 bases lay between the germline ends. The CDR3 spells CASSLVRGQGREKLFF. DNA of the CDR3: TGTGCCAGCAGCTTAGTGCGGGGCCAGGGTCGGGAAAAACTGTTTTTT.

This chain connects TRBV5-1 to TRBJ1-3; D uncertain. The CDR3 runs to 14 residues. Germline V lookup: CDR1 SGHRS, CDR2 YFSETQ. Trimming cost V 4 bases and J 0 bases, with 8 bases left between them. The CDR3 DNA reads as TGCGCCAGCAGCAGCACCCTCTCTGGAAACACCATATATTTT. Translated, it gives CASSSTLSGNTIYF.

The genes are TRBV15 and TRBJ1-1; no reliable D call. The CDR3 has 12 residues. CDR1 and CDR2 from the germline V gene are LNHNV and YYDKDF (reference sequence). V was shortened by 0 bases and J by 10 bases, with 9 bases between the two germline ends. The CDR3 is CATSRDRGVAFF. DNA for the CDR3: TGTGCCACCAGCAGAGATCGGGGTGTAGCTTTCTTT.

V and J are TRBV7-9 and TRBJ1-6; 8 nucleotides match TRBD1. Germline CDR1 reads SEHNR; CDR2 reads FQNEAQ (reference sequence). This CDR3 contains 15 residues. V lost 5 bases to trimming and J lost 9 bases; unmatched junction nucleotides: 9. In DNA form, the CDR3 reads TGTGCCAGCAGCCCCAACAGGGGGTTGACTTCACCCCTCCACTTT. It specifies CASSPNRGLTSPLHF.

V is TRBV7-9 and J is TRBJ2-3; the match to TRBD2 covers 8 bases. The CDR3 loop spans 17 amino acids. V shed 1 base, J shed 5 bases, and the junction held 11 bases outside the gene matches. Germline V gene sequence: CDR1 SEHNR, CDR2 FQNEAQ (reference sequence). CDR3 residues: CASSLGLGRLAGDTQYF. The CDR3 bases are TGTGCCAGCAGCTTAGGATTGGGGCGCCTAGCGGGAGATACGCAGTATTTT.

This chain connects TRBV4-3 to TRBJ2-2; tentatively, D is TRBD2 (6 bases). This CDR3 comprises 17 residues. Germline V gives CDR1 LGHNA, CDR2 YSLEER. V lost 1 base and J lost 5, with 17 bases in between. This CDR3 reads CASSQALLALETGELFF. CDR3 DNA sequence: TGCGCCAGCAGCCAAGCCCTACTAGCACTAGAGACCGGGGAGCTGTTTTTT.